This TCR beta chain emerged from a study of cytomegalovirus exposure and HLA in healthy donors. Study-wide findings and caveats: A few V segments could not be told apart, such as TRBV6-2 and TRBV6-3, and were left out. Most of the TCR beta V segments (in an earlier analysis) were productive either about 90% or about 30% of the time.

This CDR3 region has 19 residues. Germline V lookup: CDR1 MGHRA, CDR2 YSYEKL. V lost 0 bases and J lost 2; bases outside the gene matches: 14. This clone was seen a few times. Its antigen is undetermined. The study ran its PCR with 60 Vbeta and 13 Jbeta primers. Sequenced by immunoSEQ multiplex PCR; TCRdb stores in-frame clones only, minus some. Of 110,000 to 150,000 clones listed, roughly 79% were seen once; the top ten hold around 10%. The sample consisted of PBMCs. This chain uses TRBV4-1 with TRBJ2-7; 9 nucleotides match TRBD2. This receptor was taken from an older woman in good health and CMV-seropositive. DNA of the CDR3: TGCGCCAGCAGCCAAGATTTTCTGGGGGCCCTAGCGGGAACCTACGAGCAGTACTTC. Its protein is CASSQDFLGALAGTYEQYF.